This T cell receptor beta chain was sequenced during a study of T cell repertoires in cytomegalovirus infection. On the study more broadly: CMV epitopes that were recently identified and HLA-C-restricted were used alongside well-studied HLA-B-restricted ones. Both a matching HLA type and CMV infection were indicated by public TCR beta signatures. General study results and limits: Within the response measured ex vivo, HLA-C-restricted CMV-specific TCR beta clonotypes were dominant. People with CMV and the relevant HLA were identified by cumulative public TCR beta family frequency.

The CDR3 is 15 residues long. Germline V CDR1 and CDR2: MNHGY, SAAAGT. Trimming cost V 4 bases and J 0 bases, with 12 bases left between them. TCRdb ran MiXCR on the reads and lists one entry per CDR3 protein. The table lists 830,000 or so distinct CDR3 sequences, less than 35% of them singletons. In regard to this clonotype: The antigen remains unidentified.

The chain is built from TRBV6-8 and TRBJ1-1; TRBD1 is a possible D gene (6 bases). The sample here was cultured CD8+ T cells from PBMCs, taken from culture after CMV antigen stimulation. This TCR derives from a human donor in good health (CMV status not recorded). Some clones in this sample may be carry-over from other donors' samples. The CDR3 DNA follows: TGTGCCAGCAGTTCCGAGGACAGTCTGAACACTGAAGCTTTCTTT. This gives the protein CASSSEDSLNTEAFF.